One T cell receptor beta chain is described in this entry. Time point in this sample: new active TB diagnosis, blood taken before or within 7 days of starting treatment. On average approximately 90,000 T cells per donor were immunosequenced. This table comes from immunoSEQ multiplex PCR, and its TCRdb copy is limited to in-frame clones, with some not included. The table has 20,000 to 25,000 clones, roughly 88% seen once. These data come from a study of T cells in tuberculosis. Study-wide background: CD1B tetramers identified T cells specific for mycobacterial lipid GMM.

The germline V gene encodes CDR1 MRHNA and CDR2 SNTAGT. V lost 2 bases to trimming and J lost 4 bases; unmatched junction nucleotides: 6. This CDR3 is built from 16 residues. The sequences come from PBMCs, collected at tuberculosis diagnosis. J is TRBJ2-1 and V is TRBV6-4, with 9 bases matching TRBD2. The source of this sequence is an adult with tuberculosis. The CDR3 region is CASSDGPAGGYNEQFF. For the CDR3, the DNA is TGTGCCAGCAGTGACGGGCCAGCGGGGGGTTACAATGAGCAGTTCTTC.